The 13 T cell receptor beta chains in this list originate from one sample, sequenced in a study of blood T cell repertoires in COVID-19 (dated by TCRdb to about 2020). Preparation of the library involved the immunoSEQ multiplex PCR assay. Imported from immuneACCESS, the table was reduced by TCRdb to in-frame sequences with V and J called. These copies leave out some clones; in studies compared against another copy, an unresolved V gene accounts for under half, and the cause of the remainder is not known. Across this sample there are 80,000 to 90,000 clones, with roughly 90% seen only once. The leading ten clones occupy roughly 1.2% of the sample. The sequencing sample was made of peripheral blood. The receptors derive from an elderly man with active or convalescent COVID-19.

V is TRBV5-1 and J is TRBJ1-1; the D is unclear. CDR1 is SGHRS and CDR2 is YFSETQ in the germline V gene. This CDR3 is 15 amino acids long. Trimming pared 0 bases from V and 0 bases from J, leaving 9 bases between. CDR3 residues: CASSLVGRMNTEAFF. CDR3 DNA: TGCGCCAGCAGCTTGGTGGGCAGAATGAACACTGAAGCTTTCTTT.

This clone was picked up one time. This chain joins TRBV10-3 and TRBJ1-2, with 10 bases aligning to TRBD1. The CDR3 runs 15 residues. Per germline, CDR1 ENHRY and CDR2 SYGVKD. The trim removed 4 bases at V and 2 bases at J, leaving 4 bases unmatched. CDR3 in amino acids: CAISATGGANYGYTF. DNA for the CDR3: TGTGCCATCAGTGCGACAGGGGGCGCAAACTATGGCTACACCTTC.

This chain uses TRBV4-3 with TRBJ2-7; tentative D call: TRBD2 (6 bases). CDR3 length equals 15 residues. V gave up 0 bases and J gave up 6 bases, with 15 bases separating them. Germline lookup yields CDR1 LGHNA and CDR2 YSLEER. CDR3 DNA: TGCGCCAGCAGCCAAGATCGCCGGGAGATCTTCGAGCAGTACTTC. It specifies CASSQDRREIFEQYF.

The chain is built from TRBV19 and TRBJ1-5, with 8 bases identical to TRBD1. The V and J ends lost 1 base and 6 bases, in that order; junction bases with no gene match: 5. The CDR3 is made up of 15 amino acids. Per germline, CDR1 LNHDA and CDR2 SQIVND (reference sequence). The chain's CDR3 is CASSIADRGGQPQHF. In DNA, the CDR3 is TGTGCCAGTAGTATAGCCGACAGGGGTGGTCAGCCCCAGCATTTT.

This chain uses TRBV9 with TRBJ2-1; 13 nucleotides line up with TRBD2. Germline-derived CDR1 and CDR2 are SGDLS and YYNGEE. The V and J ends lost 4 bases and 9 bases, in that order; junction bases with no gene match: 7. This CDR3 contains 15 residues. This CDR3 reads CASSTRTSGSTEQFF. DNA of the CDR3: TGTGCCAGCAGCACCCGGACTAGCGGGAGCACTGAGCAGTTCTTC. The full variable domain, rest sourced from reference TRBV9 and TRBJ2-1, is DSGVTQTPKHLITATGQRVTLRCSPRSGDLSVYWYQQSLDQGLQFLIQYYNGEERAKGNILERFSAQQFPDLHSELNLSSLELGDSALYFCASSTRTSGSTEQFFGPGTRLTVL.

The chain couples TRBV7-9 to TRBJ2-7, with 11 bases identical to TRBD2. J was trimmed by 5 bases and V by 6 bases; bases with no gene match: 9. The CDR3 runs 15 residues. In germline, CDR1 is SEHNR, CDR2 FQNEAQ (reference sequence). CDR3 in amino acids: CASSSTSGSRDEQYF. The CDR3 DNA sequence: TGTGCCAGCAGTTCCACTAGCGGGAGTCGTGACGAGCAGTACTTC.

The rearrangement links TRBV10-1 to TRBJ2-7, with TRBD2 identical over 11 bases. V was pared by 3 bases and J by 2 bases, with 3 bases of the junction left unmatched. The CDR3 consists of 15 residues. From germline, CDR1 is WNHNN and CDR2 SYGVQD (reference sequence). The CDR3: CASSDLLAGAYEQYF. For the CDR3, the DNA is TGCGCCAGCAGTGACCTACTAGCGGGAGCCTACGAGCAGTACTTC.

The chain joins TRBV3-1 (or the pseudogene TRBV3-2) to TRBJ2-7, with TRBD2 identical over 12 bases. In germline, CDR1 is LGHDT, CDR2 YNNKEL (reference sequence). V shed 0 bases, J shed 10 bases, and the junction held 10 bases outside the gene matches. The CDR3 covers 16 residues. The chain's CDR3 is CASSQDQPSGRVGQYF. The CDR3 DNA follows: TGTGCCAGCAGCCAAGATCAGCCTAGCGGGAGGGTCGGACAGTACTTC.

The CDR3 reads CAISEPLEGATGYTF. The CDR3 DNA reads TGTGCCATCAGTGAGCCCTTAGAGGGGGCGACTGGCTACACCTTC. The rearrangement uses TRBV10-3 and TRBJ1-2, with 7 bases fitting TRBD1. There are 15 residues in the CDR3. The junction had 10 bases not matched to a gene; V was cut back by 2 bases and J by 7 bases. Germline V gene lookup returns CDR1 ENHRY and CDR2 SYGVKD.

This chain connects TRBV7-3 to TRBJ1-2, with TRBD1 matching 10 bases. Trimming took 5 bases from V and 7 from J; bases not matched to a gene: 7. This CDR3 has 14 residues. CDR1 and CDR2 (germline): SGHTA, FQGTGA. This CDR3 reads CASSPGQGEGGYTF. CDR3 bases: TGTGCCAGCAGCCCAGGACAGGGGGAAGGTGGCTACACCTTC.

The chain employs TRBV5-6 and TRBJ1-2, with D possibly being TRBD1 (5 bases). Germline assignment: CDR1 SGHDT and CDR2 YYEEEE. CDR3 length: 12 residues. Trimming removed 5 bases from V and 3 bases from J, with 8 bases in between. In nucleotides, the CDR3 is TGTGCCAGCAGTACGGGGGACTATGGCTACACCTTC. Translating it yields CASSTGDYGYTF. Full variable domain (missing parts from reference TRBV5-6 and TRBJ1-2): DAGVTQSPTHLIKTRGQQVTLRCSPKSGHDTVSWYQQALGQGPQFIFQYYEEEERQRGNFPDRFSGHQFPNYSSELNVNALLLGDSALYLCASSTGDYGYTFGSGTRLTVV.

The chain links TRBV19 to TRBJ2-7; 11 nucleotides agree with TRBD2. The trim removed 5 bases at V and 6 bases at J, leaving 12 bases unmatched. The CDR3 is 16 residues long. The germline CDR1 and CDR2 sequences are LNHDA and SQIVND (reference sequence). The CDR3 is CASSLLTSGIPGEQYF. The CDR3 DNA is TGTGCCAGTAGTCTTCTGACTAGCGGGATTCCGGGCGAGCAGTACTTC.

The chain joins TRBV7-6 to TRBJ2-5, with 9 bases lining up with TRBD1. The CDR3 loop spans 16 amino acids. The germline V gene has CDR1 SGHVS and CDR2 FNYEAQ. J was trimmed by 5 bases and V by 5 bases; bases with no gene match: 12. CDR3 loop: CASSISGTGIRETQYF. CDR3 DNA: TGTGCCAGCAGCATCAGCGGGACAGGGATCAGGGAGACCCAGTACTTC.